The 14 T cell receptor beta chains below were found in one sample sequenced in a study of CD8+ T cells in alopecia areata. RNA was isolated and reverse transcribed to cDNA, the sequencing template. The repertoire was sequenced with immunoSEQ multiplex PCR; TCRdb's copy has only in-frame clones and lacks some. This sample has more than 100,000 clones, with 55% found just once. The specimen sequenced was CD4+ T cells sorted from blood. These receptors all stem from a human donor in good health.

This chain connects TRBV7-9 to TRBJ2-2; D is ambiguous. CDR1 is SEHNR and CDR2 is FQNEAQ in the germline V gene (reference sequence). With 2 bases removed from V and 7 bases from J, the gap between germline ends came to 8 bases. The CDR3 totals 13 residues. CDR3 bases: TGTGCCAGCAGCTTACAAGGAAACGGGGAGCTGTTTTTT. It yields the protein CASSLQGNGELFF.

This chain joins TRBV2 and TRBJ1-6; 9 nucleotides match TRBD1. CDR1 and CDR2 (germline): SNHLY, FYNNEI. Trimming cost V 4 bases and J 14 bases; bases outside gene matches: 12. The CDR3 consists of 15 residues. The CDR3 loop is CASSGTDRGSETLHF. CDR3 nucleotide sequence: TGTGCCAGCAGTGGGACAGACAGGGGGAGTGAAACCCTCCACTTT.

The sample holds a few counts of this clone. This chain links TRBV25-1 with TRBJ1-4; D might be TRBD1 (6 bases). The length of the CDR3 is 13 residues. CDR1 is MGHDK, CDR2 SYGVNS, per germline. Trimming removed 6 bases at V and 9 bases at J, with 14 bases between. The CDR3 region is CASRQGSSKKLFF. The CDR3 DNA reads TGTGCCAGCAGACAGGGTAGTTCGAAAAAACTGTTTTTT.

The genes are TRBV6-8 and TRBJ2-5; D is perhaps TRBD1 (5 bases). Germline V gives CDR1 MNHGY, CDR2 SAAAGT. The germline V and J ends were trimmed by 6 bases and 4 bases, with 12 bases remaining between them. The CDR3 loop spans 13 amino acids. The CDR3 region is CASSPGLGETQYF. CDR3 in DNA: TGTGCCAGCAGCCCAGGGTTGGGAGAGACCCAGTACTTC.

The chain carries TRBV4-1 and TRBJ2-5; D perhaps matches TRBD2 (5 bases). Germline assignment: CDR1 MGHRA and CDR2 YSYEKL. V lost 2 bases to trimming and J lost 5 bases, with 12 bases between them. This CDR3 has 14 residues. The CDR3: CASSQPGTRETQYF. CDR3 bases: TGCGCCAGCAGCCAACCCGGTACTAGGGAGACCCAGTACTTC.

Worth noting for this clone: At one of its ends the junction is not consistent with the germline gene, which may arise from a read error. This chain joins TRBV2 and TRBJ1-2; D may be TRBD1 (5 bases). CDR3 size: 14 residues. Germline CDR1 is SNHLY and CDR2 is FYNNEI. The CDR3 DNA reads as TGTGCCAGCAGGGAAGACAGCCGCAACTATGGCTACACCTTC. It is translated as CASREDSRNYGYTF.

This clone was counted between two and nine times. This chain connects TRBV5-6 to TRBJ2-1; D not resolved. Trimming removed 1 base at V and 4 bases at J, with 6 bases between. The germline V gene has CDR1 SGHDT and CDR2 YYEEEE. This CDR3 is 13 amino acids long. The CDR3 DNA reads TGTGCCAGCAGCTTGATAGGGTACAATGAGCAGTTCTTC. Translation: CASSLIGYNEQFF.

This clone was recorded a few times. The chain recombines TRBV25-1 with TRBJ2-5; no definite D call. Trimming shortened V by 6 bases and J by 0 bases, and 2 bases separated the two germline ends. Germline CDR1 MGHDK, CDR2 SYGVNS. CDR3 length equals 11 residues. The CDR3 DNA sequence: TGTGCCAGCAGGTACCAAGAGACCCAGTACTTC. It specifies CASRYQETQYF.

This clone was seen repeatedly, ten times or more. This chain connects TRBV27 to TRBJ1-1, with 10 bases identical to TRBD1. Trimming at V came to 6 bases and at J to 3 bases, leaving 4 bases not matched to a gene. CDR1 MNHEY and CDR2 SMNVEV come from the germline V gene (reference sequence). The CDR3 totals 14 residues. In DNA form, the CDR3 reads TGTGCCAGCAGGGAGGGACAGGGGTACACTGAAGCTTTCTTT. It codes for CASREGQGYTEAFF.

This clone has only a few counts. For the CDR3, the DNA is TGTGCCAGCAGACGCCTCGCCTACACCTTC. As protein: CASRRLAYTF. The V gene is TRBV28, the J gene TRBJ1-2; no reliable D call. The CDR3 consists of 10 residues. CDR1 and CDR2 from the germline V gene are MDHEN and SYDVKM. The V gene lost 6 bases and the J gene lost 10 bases, with 9 bases spanning the gap.

This clone has a handful of counts. The genes are TRBV27 and TRBJ2-7; no clear D gene. Germline V lookup: CDR1 MNHEY, CDR2 SMNVEV (reference sequence). Trimming pared 8 bases from V and 0 bases from J, leaving 5 bases between. The CDR3 totals 11 residues. For the CDR3, the DNA is TGTGCCAGCGGACGCTCCTACGAGCAGTACTTC. This codes for CASGRSYEQYF.

The chain joins TRBV4-1 to TRBJ2-7; 12 bases line up with TRBD2. The CDR3 is 17 residues long. Per germline, CDR1 MGHRA and CDR2 YSYEKL. J gave up 0 bases and V 4 bases, and 7 bases lay outside the gene matches. CDR3 nucleotides: TGCGCCAGCAGCCGAGTGTCTAGCGGGGGGGCCTCCTACGAGCAGTACTTC. This encodes CASSRVSSGGASYEQYF.

This clone is medium-sized (0.01 to 0.1%). V usage is TRBV28 and J usage is TRBJ1-2; no firm D call. CDR3 length: 11 amino acids. V dropped 8 bases and J dropped 4 bases, with 8 bases sitting between them. Germline V gene data show CDR1 as MDHEN and CDR2 as SYDVKM. The CDR3 loop reads CASGPRYGYTF. In DNA form, the CDR3 reads TGTGCCAGCGGCCCCCGCTATGGCTACACCTTC.

The table lists this clone with a few counts. The rearrangement links TRBV25-1 to TRBJ2-7; 10 bases line up with TRBD1. The CDR3 has 15 residues. Trimming at V came to 3 bases and at J to 2 bases, leaving 4 bases not matched to a gene. Germline V gives CDR1 MGHDK, CDR2 SYGVNS. Here the CDR3 DNA reads TGTGCCAGCAGTGAGGGACAGGGGAATCCCTACGAGCAGTACTTC. Translating gives CASSEGQGNPYEQYF.